The subject of this entry is one T cell receptor beta chain. The antigen is undetermined. This entry belongs to a study of metastatic and nonmetastatic thyroid tumors. Study overall: Comparison of repertoires was carried out across blood and tumor or nodule tissue from malignant and benign thyroid patients. Findings of the study overall: Significantly greater TCR beta diversity was reportedly found in malignant thyroid tumors than in benign nodules (in blood and tumor).

Until they underwent thyroid surgery, no patient had received any treatment. Between the trimmed V and J ends, which lost 1 base and 3 bases, there was a span of 10 bases. Germline V CDR1 and CDR2: SGHTA, FQGNSA. This CDR3 spans 14 amino acids. Authors' methods: Between-group CDR3 differences, defined by clinicopathological status, yielded a distant-metastasis classifier for papillary thyroid cancer. With MiXCR, TCRdb reprocessed the PCR reads. Here the V and J calls rest on TCRdb's processing, not on the authors' analysis. The data show about 6,100 clones, about 30% seen once. Specimen: adjacent normal tissue. The chain carries TRBV7-2 and TRBJ2-7; maybe TRBD1 (5 bases). This sequence originates from a male donor with papillary thyroid cancer or a benign thyroid nodule (not recorded which). Some clones in this sample may be carry-over from other donors' samples. CDR3 coding DNA: TGTGCCAGCAGCTTAGGGGGCGGTAGCTACGAGCAGTACTTC. Residues: CASSLGGGSYEQYF.